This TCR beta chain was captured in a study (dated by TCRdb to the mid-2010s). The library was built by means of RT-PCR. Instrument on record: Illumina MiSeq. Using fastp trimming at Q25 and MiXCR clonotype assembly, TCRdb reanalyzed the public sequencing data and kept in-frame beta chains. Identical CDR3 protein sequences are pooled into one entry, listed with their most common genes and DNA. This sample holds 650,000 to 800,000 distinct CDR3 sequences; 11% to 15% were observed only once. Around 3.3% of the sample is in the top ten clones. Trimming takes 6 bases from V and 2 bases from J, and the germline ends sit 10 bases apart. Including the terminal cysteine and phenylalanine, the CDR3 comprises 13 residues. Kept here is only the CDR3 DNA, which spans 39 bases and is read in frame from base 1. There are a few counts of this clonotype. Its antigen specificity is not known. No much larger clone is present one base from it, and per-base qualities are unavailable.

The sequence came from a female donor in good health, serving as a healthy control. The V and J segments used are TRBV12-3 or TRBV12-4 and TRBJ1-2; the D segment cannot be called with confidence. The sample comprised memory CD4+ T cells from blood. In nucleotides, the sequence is TGTGCCAGCAGCCCCACGAGGAACTATGGCTACACCTTC. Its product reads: CASSPTRNYGYTF.